The source of this T cell receptor beta chain is a study of blood T cell repertoires in COVID-19. Turning to the study itself: Samples came from the United States, Italy and Spain, spanning acute and convalescent COVID-19. Sources were T cells, B-cell-depleted T cells, or PBMCs; the material itself was cDNA or gDNA.

In the original workflow: Researchers report that nucleated cell counts were estimated from reference gene primer amplification. TCRdb keeps only in-frame clones here, not all; method: immunoSEQ multiplex PCR. Clone size and the V and J calls come from that table; the DNA yielded D and trimming. The repertoire has roughly 280,000 clones, roughly 90% of them found once; the top ten carry roughly 2.3%. The CDR3 totals 15 residues. Germline CDR1 SQVTM, CDR2 ANQGSEA. The chain employs TRBV29-1 and TRBJ2-1; D not resolved. The material sequenced was peripheral blood. This clonotype was sampled from a man aged 45-65 years with acute or convalescent COVID-19. Here the CDR3 DNA reads TGCAGTGTAACCATTGTGGTGCTAATTTACAATGAGCAGTTCTTC. The encoded protein is CSVTIVVLIYNEQFF.